Listed here are 26 T cell receptor beta chains from one sample, sequenced in a study of radiotherapy plus CTLA-4 blockade in lung cancer. TCRdb's table, derived via immunoSEQ multiplex PCR, lists solely in-frame clones and lacks some. The sample lists roughly 130,000 clones; just under 90% were seen once. The sequenced sample was peripheral blood, obtained from a patient treated with radiotherapy plus ipilimumab. The receptors were gathered from a human donor with non-small cell lung cancer that progressed on radiotherapy plus ipilimumab.

The chain couples TRBV29-1 to TRBJ1-2; TRBD1 is a possible D gene (5 bases). The V end lost 1 base, the J end lost 4 bases, and 10 bases lay between the germline ends. The V gene's germline CDR1 is SQVTM and CDR2 ANQGSEA. The CDR3 length is 13 residues. CDR3 sequence: CSVEGADIYGYTF. CDR3 in DNA: TGCAGCGTTGAAGGGGCGGACATCTATGGCTACACCTTC.

The rearrangement links TRBV11-3 to TRBJ2-3, with 7 positions matching TRBD2. Germline CDR1 and CDR2: SGHNT and YENEEA. With V trimmed by 5 bases and J by 8 bases, 4 bases remained unmatched. The CDR3 is 12 residues long. This CDR3 reads CASSGWEGTQYF. The CDR3 region has the DNA TGTGCCAGCAGCGGATGGGAGGGTACGCAGTATTTT.

The J gene is TRBJ2-4, the V gene TRBV29-1, with D possibly matching TRBD1 (6 bases). Germline CDR1 and CDR2: SQVTM and ANQGSEA. The CDR3 runs 14 residues. The V and J ends lost 5 bases and 1 base respectively, with 12 bases between them. DNA for the CDR3: TGCAGCGTTAAACTACAGGGCGCCAAAAACATTCAGTACTTC. Translated, it gives CSVKLQGAKNIQYF. Complete variable domain (other parts from reference TRBV29-1 and TRBJ2-4): SAVISQKPSRDICQRGTSLTIQCQVDSQVTMMFWYRQQPGQSLTLIATANQGSEATYESGFVIDKFPISRPNLTFSTLTVSNMSPEDSSIYLCSVKLQGAKNIQYFGAGTRLSVL.

The count of this clone is one. The chain is built from TRBV7-8 and TRBJ2-1, with D uncertain. V lost 5 bases and J lost 10, with 9 bases in between. CDR3 length: 11 amino acids. Germline CDR1 is SGHVS and CDR2 is FQNEAQ. The DNA for the CDR3 is TGTGCCAGCAGCCAAATTAGCGAGCAGTTCTTC. Translation: CASSQISEQFF. The full variable domain, rest sourced from reference TRBV7-8 and TRBJ2-1, is GAGVSQSPRYKVAKRGQDVALRCDPISGHVSLFWYQQALGQGPEFLTYFQNEAQLDKSGLPSDRFFAERPEGSVSTLKIQRTQQEDSAVYLCASSQISEQFFGPGTRLTVL.

The chain has TRBV7-9 and TRBJ2-1, with 9 nucleotides matching TRBD2. With V trimmed by 3 bases and J by 7 bases, 7 bases remained unmatched. The CDR3 totals 15 residues. CDR1 and CDR2 from the germline V gene are SEHNR and FQNEAQ (reference sequence). DNA for the CDR3: TGTGCCAGCAGCTTGGGGACTAGCCCTGGGAATGAGCAGTTCTTC. Its protein is CASSLGTSPGNEQFF. The full variable domain, its missing parts supplied by reference TRBV7-9 and TRBJ2-1, is DTGVSQNPRHKITKRGQNVTFRCDPISEHNRLYWYRQTLGQGPEFLTYFQNEAQLEKSRLLSDRFSAERPKGSFSTLEIQRTEQGDSAMYLCASSLGTSPGNEQFFGPGTRLTVL.

The chain links TRBV29-1 to TRBJ1-1; a weak D match, TRBD1 (5 bases). The germline CDR1 and CDR2 sequences are SQVTM and ANQGSEA. Trimming took off 2 bases at V and 0 bases at J, with 7 bases between the two ends. This CDR3 contains 13 residues. In DNA, the CDR3 is TGCAGCGTTGAAAAAGGGGTGAACACTGAAGCTTTCTTT. Protein: CSVEKGVNTEAFF. Drawing the rest from reference TRBV29-1 and TRBJ1-1, the complete variable domain is SAVISQKPSRDICQRGTSLTIQCQVDSQVTMMFWYRQQPGQSLTLIATANQGSEATYESGFVIDKFPISRPNLTFSTLTVSNMSPEDSSIYLCSVEKGVNTEAFFGQGTRLTVV.

The chain joins TRBV4-1 to TRBJ1-1; D not certain. V gave up 1 base and J gave up 1 base, with 4 bases separating them. The CDR3 covers 13 residues. Looked up from germline, CDR1 is MGHRA and CDR2 is YSYEKL. The DNA for the CDR3 is TGCGCCAGCAGCCAAGGGTCGAACACTGAAGCTTTCTTT. Protein: CASSQGSNTEAFF.

V is TRBV11-3 and J is TRBJ2-7; 7 nucleotides line up with TRBD1. Germline CDR1 is SGHNT and CDR2 is YENEEA. J was trimmed by 4 bases and V by 5 bases; bases with no gene match: 8. There are 14 residues in the CDR3. The CDR3 nucleotides are TGTGCCAGCAGCCCGAAGACAGGGAAATACGAGCAGTACTTC. Protein sequence: CASSPKTGKYEQYF.

The rearrangement links TRBV7-8 to TRBJ2-1; tentatively, D is TRBD1 or TRBD2 (5 bases each). The CDR3 covers 15 residues. Germline CDR1 and CDR2: SGHVS and FQNEAQ. The V end lost 5 bases, the J end lost 7 bases, and 18 bases lay between the germline ends. The DNA of the CDR3 is TGTGCCAGCAGCCGATCCGCCGGGACGGCGAATGAGCAGTTCTTC. Translated: CASSRSAGTANEQFF.

V usage is TRBV27 and J usage is TRBJ2-1; 7 positions agree with TRBD1. The V segment lost 5 bases and the J segment 2 bases; nucleotides outside the gene matches: 12. The CDR3 runs 17 residues. Per the germline V gene, CDR1 is MNHEY and CDR2 is SMNVEV (reference sequence). The CDR3 spells CASSLRTGRGPYNEQFF. The CDR3 nucleotides read TGTGCCAGCAGTCTACGGACAGGTCGCGGCCCCTACAATGAGCAGTTCTTC.

The chain has TRBV2 and TRBJ1-1; the match to TRBD1 covers 9 bases. In germline, CDR1 is SNHLY, CDR2 FYNNEI. Unmatched junction bases numbered 9, after V lost 7 bases and J lost 0 bases. This CDR3 contains 16 residues. Here the CDR3 reads CASKSGQGGLNTEAFF. The CDR3 bases are TGTGCCAGCAAATCGGGACAGGGAGGTTTGAACACTGAAGCTTTCTTT.

The J gene is TRBJ1-2, the V gene TRBV5-4, with 9 nucleotides matching TRBD1. The CDR3 spans 14 residues. The germline V gene encodes CDR1 SGHNT and CDR2 YYREEE (reference sequence). The V and J ends lost 5 bases and 8 bases, in that order; junction bases with no gene match: 10. This CDR3 reads CASRTTGGTGGYTF. The CDR3 DNA sequence: TGTGCCAGCAGGACGACAGGGGGTACGGGGGGCTACACCTTC.

The chain uses TRBV10-3 and TRBJ1-4, with 8 nucleotides matching TRBD1. This CDR3 is built from 17 residues. The V and J ends lost 8 bases and 1 base, in that order; junction bases with no gene match: 12. Germline loops: CDR1 ENHRY, CDR2 SYGVKD. The CDR3 sequence: CAIGRTGFQVTNEKLFF. DNA for the CDR3: TGTGCCATCGGAAGGACAGGGTTTCAGGTAACTAATGAAAAACTGTTTTTT.

This clone has a single count. The J gene is TRBJ2-7, the V gene TRBV5-1; TRBD2 aligns across 9 bases. The V gene's germline CDR1 is SGHRS and CDR2 YFSETQ. The CDR3 is 14 amino acids. The ends lost 4 bases at V and 3 bases at J; junction bases unmatched: 5. The DNA of the CDR3 is TGCGCCAGCAGCCCCATAGCGGGGGACTACGAGCAGTACTTC. This encodes CASSPIAGDYEQYF.

The rearrangement links TRBV2 to TRBJ2-7; D remains unclear. Germline CDR1 and CDR2: SNHLY and FYNNEI. The CDR3 contains 13 residues. Trimming removed 5 bases at V and 2 bases at J, with 10 bases between. Written as DNA, the CDR3 is TGTGCCAGCAGTCGGAACATTGCCTACGAGCAGTACTTC. Translated: CASSRNIAYEQYF.

As regards this clone: In this CDR3 the conserved last residue, phenylalanine or tryptophan, is missing, so a read error is likely. The V call is TRBV6-5, the J call TRBJ1-2; TRBD1 matches 7 bases. The CDR3 spans 14 residues. V was pared by 7 bases and J by 6 bases, with 11 bases of the junction left unmatched. Germline V CDR1 and CDR2: MNHEY, SVGAGI. CDR3 in amino acids: CASTIAGGFNGYTL. The CDR3 region has the DNA TGTGCCAGCACGATCGCAGGGGGGTTCAATGGCTACACCCTC.

The V gene is TRBV29-1, the J gene TRBJ2-5; TRBD2 matches at 10 bases. Trimming took 1 base from V and 4 from J; bases not matched to a gene: 9. Germline CDR1 SQVTM, CDR2 ANQGSEA. The CDR3 extends over 16 amino acids. CDR3 sequence (DNA): TGCAGCGTTGAAGGGGTGAGCGGGAGGGCCTTAGAGACCCAGTACTTC. Translation: CSVEGVSGRALETQYF. The full variable domain, with the rest looked up from reference TRBV29-1 and TRBJ2-5, is SAVISQKPSRDICQRGTSLTIQCQVDSQVTMMFWYRQQPGQSLTLIATANQGSEATYESGFVIDKFPISRPNLTFSTLTVSNMSPEDSSIYLCSVEGVSGRALETQYFGPGTRLLVL.

CDR3 in amino acids: CASSEYRTSGMGHEQYF. The CDR3 DNA is TGCGCCAGCAGTGAGTACAGAACTAGCGGGATGGGCCACGAGCAGTACTTC. V is TRBV10-1 and J is TRBJ2-7, with TRBD2 identical over 10 bases. V gave up 1 base and J gave up 5 bases; unmatched junction bases: 11. The CDR3 length is 17 residues. The germline V gene has CDR1 WNHNN and CDR2 SYGVQD (reference sequence).

This chain connects TRBV15 to TRBJ2-7; possibly TRBD1 or TRBD2 for D (5 bases each). Trimming removed 1 base at V and 3 bases at J, with 25 bases between. Germline CDR1 and CDR2: LNHNV and YYDKDF (reference sequence). The CDR3 loop spans 19 amino acids. CDR3 nucleotide sequence: TGTGCCACCAGCAGAGTTCTTCTTGCATACCCCGGGACGGACTACGAGCAGTACTTC. It yields the protein CATSRVLLAYPGTDYEQYF. Looking up the rest from reference TRBV15 and TRBJ2-7 gives the full variable domain: DAMVIQNPRYQVTQFGKPVTLSCSQTLNHNVMYWYQQKSSQAPKLLFHYYDKDFNNEADTPDNFQSRRPNTSFCFLDIRSPGLGDTAMYLCATSRVLLAYPGTDYEQYFGPGTRLTVT.

V is TRBV15 and J is TRBJ1-5; possibly TRBD1 for D (6 bases). This CDR3 spans 12 amino acids. Germline lookup yields CDR1 LNHNV and CDR2 YYDKDF (reference sequence). Trimming took off 5 bases at V and 6 bases at J, with 8 bases between the two ends. CDR3 in DNA: TGTGCCACCAGCCAGGGGTTTCAGCCCCAGCATTTT. Amino acid sequence: CATSQGFQPQHF.

The CDR3 DNA sequence: TGTGCCAGCAGCCCGGACAGGGGGGCAGATACGCAGTATTTT. It yields the protein CASSPDRGADTQYF. The rearrangement joins TRBV9 to TRBJ2-3; 10 bases align to TRBD1. The CDR3 is 14 residues long. With V trimmed by 4 bases and J by 4 bases, 3 bases remained unmatched. The germline V gene encodes CDR1 SGDLS and CDR2 YYNGEE.

V is TRBV15 and J is TRBJ2-4; D remains unclear. Looked up from germline, CDR1 is LNHNV and CDR2 is YYDKDF (reference sequence). This CDR3 has 10 residues. Trimming removed 8 bases from V and 4 bases from J, with 3 bases in between. CDR3 nucleotides: TGTGCCACCGTGAAAAACATTCAGTACTTC. Its translation is CATVKNIQYF.

This clone was seen once. The chain is built from TRBV11-3 and TRBJ2-5, with D hard to call. Per germline, CDR1 SGHNT and CDR2 YENEEA. Trimming stripped 2 bases from V and 7 bases from J, with 11 bases between. The CDR3 is made up of 13 amino acids. CDR3 sequence reads: CASSLNPPVTQYF. CDR3 nucleotide sequence: TGTGCCAGCAGCTTAAATCCTCCGGTGACCCAGTACTTC.

This chain connects TRBV9 to TRBJ1-2; perhaps TRBD1 as D (5 bases). V was clipped by 2 bases and J by 7 bases, with 15 bases between them. The CDR3 runs to 14 residues. The germline gives CDR1 SGDLS, CDR2 YYNGEE. The CDR3 protein is CASSVGRGESGYTF. For the CDR3, the DNA is TGTGCCAGCAGCGTTGGACGGGGCGAGAGTGGCTACACCTTC.

The rearrangement uses TRBV5-1 and TRBJ1-1, with 11 bases fitting TRBD1. The CDR3 is 16 amino acids. J lost 0 bases, V lost 6 bases, and 7 bases had no gene match. Germline CDR1 and CDR2: SGHRS and YFSETQ. The CDR3 is CASTPGQGVMNTEAFF. CDR3 coding DNA: TGCGCCAGCACCCCGGGACAGGGGGTGATGAACACTGAAGCTTTCTTT.

In this sample, this clone turned up once. The chain joins TRBV5-5 to TRBJ1-4; possibly TRBD1 for D (5 bases). The CDR3 loop spans 18 amino acids. CDR1 SGHKS and CDR2 YYEKEE come from the germline V gene (reference sequence). Trimming removed 0 bases from V and 2 bases from J, with 17 bases in between. CDR3 amino acids: CASSLAPGGVATNEKLFF. The CDR3 region has the DNA TGTGCCAGCAGCTTGGCGCCGGGAGGGGTGGCGACTAATGAAAAACTGTTTTTT.